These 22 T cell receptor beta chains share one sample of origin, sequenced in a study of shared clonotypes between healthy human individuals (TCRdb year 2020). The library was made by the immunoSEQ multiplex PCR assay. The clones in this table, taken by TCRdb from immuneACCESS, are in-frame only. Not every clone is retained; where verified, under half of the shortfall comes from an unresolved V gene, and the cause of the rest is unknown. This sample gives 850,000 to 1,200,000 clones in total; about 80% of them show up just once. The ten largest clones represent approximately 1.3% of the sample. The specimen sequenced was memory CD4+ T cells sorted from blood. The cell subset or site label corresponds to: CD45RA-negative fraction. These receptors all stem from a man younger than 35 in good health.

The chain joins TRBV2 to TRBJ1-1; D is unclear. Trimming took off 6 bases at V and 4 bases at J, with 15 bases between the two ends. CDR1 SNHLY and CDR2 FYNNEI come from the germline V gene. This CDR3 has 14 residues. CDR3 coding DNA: TGTGCCAGCAGGCCGGAGGGAGGAGGCACTGAAGCTTTCTTT. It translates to CASRPEGGGTEAFF.

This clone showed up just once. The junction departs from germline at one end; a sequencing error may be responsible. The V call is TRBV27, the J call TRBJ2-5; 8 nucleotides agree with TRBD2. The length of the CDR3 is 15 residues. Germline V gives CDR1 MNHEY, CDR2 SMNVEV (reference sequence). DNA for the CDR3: TGTGCCAGCAGTTCGGGACTAGTTGGACAAGAGACCCGGTACTTC. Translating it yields CASSSGLVGQETRYF.

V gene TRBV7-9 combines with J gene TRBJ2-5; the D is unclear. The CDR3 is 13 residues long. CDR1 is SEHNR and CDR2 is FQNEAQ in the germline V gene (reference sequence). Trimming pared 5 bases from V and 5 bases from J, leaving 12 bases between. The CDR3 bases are TGTGCCAGCAGCCCCAGGTCGGAGGAGACCCAGTACTTC. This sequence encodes CASSPRSEETQYF.

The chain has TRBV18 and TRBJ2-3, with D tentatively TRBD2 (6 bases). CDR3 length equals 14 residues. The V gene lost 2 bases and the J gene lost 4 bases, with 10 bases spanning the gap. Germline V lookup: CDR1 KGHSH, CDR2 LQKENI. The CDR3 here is CASSPGDLPDTQYF. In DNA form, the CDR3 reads TGTGCCAGCTCACCAGGGGACTTGCCAGATACGCAGTATTTT. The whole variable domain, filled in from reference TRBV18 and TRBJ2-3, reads NAGVMQNPRHLVRRRGQEARLRCSPMKGHSHVYWYRQLPEEGLKFMVYLQKENIIDESGMPKERFSAEFPKEGPSILRIQQVVRGDSAAYFCASSPGDLPDTQYFGPGTRLTVL.

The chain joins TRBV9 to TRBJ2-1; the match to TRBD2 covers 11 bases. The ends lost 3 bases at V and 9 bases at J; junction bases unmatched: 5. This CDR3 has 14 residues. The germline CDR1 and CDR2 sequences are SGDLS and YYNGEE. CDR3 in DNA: TGTGCCAGCAGCGCTAGCGGGAGGCTCGGTGAGCAGTTCTTC. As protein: CASSASGRLGEQFF.

This chain's CDR3 is CASSFGTQNTEAFF. The CDR3 DNA follows: TGTGCCAGCAGCTTTGGTACACAGAACACTGAAGCTTTCTTT. The gene calls are TRBV5-6 and TRBJ1-1; D is undetermined. This CDR3 contains 14 residues. Germline V lookup: CDR1 SGHDT, CDR2 YYEEEE. Trimming took off 2 bases at V and 1 base at J, with 9 bases between the two ends.

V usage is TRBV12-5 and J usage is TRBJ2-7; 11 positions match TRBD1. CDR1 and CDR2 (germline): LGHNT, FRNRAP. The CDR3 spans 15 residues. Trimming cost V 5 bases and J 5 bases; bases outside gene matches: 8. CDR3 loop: CASGKAGQGAHEQYF. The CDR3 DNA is TGTGCTAGTGGTAAGGCAGGACAGGGGGCCCACGAGCAGTACTTC.

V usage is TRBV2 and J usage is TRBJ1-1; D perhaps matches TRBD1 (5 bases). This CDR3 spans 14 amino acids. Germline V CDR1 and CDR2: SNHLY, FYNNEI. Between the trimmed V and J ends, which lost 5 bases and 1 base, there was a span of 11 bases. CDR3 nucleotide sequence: TGTGCCAGCAGTCGCAGGGCATGGAACACTGAAGCTTTCTTT. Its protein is CASSRRAWNTEAFF.

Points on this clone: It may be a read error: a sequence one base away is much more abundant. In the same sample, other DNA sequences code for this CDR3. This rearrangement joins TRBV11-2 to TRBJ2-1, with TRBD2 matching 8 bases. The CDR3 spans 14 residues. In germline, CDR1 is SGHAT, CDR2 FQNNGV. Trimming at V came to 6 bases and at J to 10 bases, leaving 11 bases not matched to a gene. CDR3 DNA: TGTGCCAGCAGGCGATTAGCGGGGCCGCCCGAGCAGTTCTTC. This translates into CASRRLAGPPEQFF.

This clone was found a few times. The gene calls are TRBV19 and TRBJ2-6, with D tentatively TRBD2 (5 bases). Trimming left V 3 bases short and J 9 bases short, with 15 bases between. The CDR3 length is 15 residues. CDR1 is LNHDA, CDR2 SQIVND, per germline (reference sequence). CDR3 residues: CASSITVRGGNVLTF. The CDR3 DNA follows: TGTGCCAGTAGTATCACAGTCCGAGGAGGCAACGTCCTGACTTTC.

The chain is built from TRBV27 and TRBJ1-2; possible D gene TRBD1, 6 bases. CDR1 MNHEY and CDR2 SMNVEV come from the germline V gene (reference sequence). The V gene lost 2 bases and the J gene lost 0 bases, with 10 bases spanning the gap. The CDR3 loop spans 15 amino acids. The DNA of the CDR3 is TGTGCCAGCAGTTTACGGGGGGCGTCTAACTATGGCTACACCTTC. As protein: CASSLRGASNYGYTF.

Here the CDR3 reads CASSLSTSQQTYNEQFF. The CDR3 coding sequence is TGTGCCAGCAGCTTAAGCACTAGCCAGCAAACCTACAATGAGCAGTTCTTC. The chain has TRBV7-9 and TRBJ2-1; D perhaps matches TRBD2 (6 bases). The CDR3 covers 17 residues. Between the trimmed V and J ends, which lost 2 bases and 2 bases, there was a span of 16 bases. Germline loops: CDR1 SEHNR, CDR2 FQNEAQ (reference sequence).

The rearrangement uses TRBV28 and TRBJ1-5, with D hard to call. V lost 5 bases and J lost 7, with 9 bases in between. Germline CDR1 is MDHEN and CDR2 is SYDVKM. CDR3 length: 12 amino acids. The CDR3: CASSKSRQPQHF. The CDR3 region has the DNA TGTGCCAGCAGTAAGAGCCGACAGCCCCAGCATTTT. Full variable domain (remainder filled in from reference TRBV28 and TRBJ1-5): DVKVTQSSRYLVKRTGEKVFLECVQDMDHENMFWYRQDPGLGLRLIYFSYDVKMKEKGDIPEGYSVSREKKERFSLILESASTNQTSMYLCASSKSRQPQHFGDGTRLSIL.

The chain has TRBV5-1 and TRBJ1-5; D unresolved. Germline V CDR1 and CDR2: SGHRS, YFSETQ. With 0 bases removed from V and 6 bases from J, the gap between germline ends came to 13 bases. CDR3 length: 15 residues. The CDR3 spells CASSLDGYEGQPQHF. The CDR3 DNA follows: TGCGCCAGCAGCTTGGACGGGTACGAGGGTCAGCCCCAGCATTTT.

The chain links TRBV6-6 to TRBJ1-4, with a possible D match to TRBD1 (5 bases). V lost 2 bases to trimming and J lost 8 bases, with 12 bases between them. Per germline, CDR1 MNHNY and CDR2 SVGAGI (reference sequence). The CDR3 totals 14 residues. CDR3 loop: CASSYNGRGEKLFF. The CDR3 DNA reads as TGTGCCAGCAGTTACAATGGGAGGGGAGAAAAACTGTTTTTT.

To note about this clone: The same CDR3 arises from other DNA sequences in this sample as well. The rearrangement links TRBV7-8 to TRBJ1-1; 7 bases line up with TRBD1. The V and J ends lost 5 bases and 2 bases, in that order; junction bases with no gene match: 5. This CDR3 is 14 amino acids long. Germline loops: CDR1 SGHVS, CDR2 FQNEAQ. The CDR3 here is CASSLRQGNTEAFF. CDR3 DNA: TGTGCCAGCAGCCTTAGACAGGGAAACACTGAAGCTTTCTTT.

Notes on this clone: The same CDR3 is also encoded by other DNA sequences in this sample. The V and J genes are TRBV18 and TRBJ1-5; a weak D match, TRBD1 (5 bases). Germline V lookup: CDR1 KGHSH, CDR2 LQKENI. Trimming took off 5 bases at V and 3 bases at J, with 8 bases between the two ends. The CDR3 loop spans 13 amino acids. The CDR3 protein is CASSLTDNQPQHF. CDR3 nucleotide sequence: TGTGCCAGCTCATTGACAGACAATCAGCCCCAGCATTTT.

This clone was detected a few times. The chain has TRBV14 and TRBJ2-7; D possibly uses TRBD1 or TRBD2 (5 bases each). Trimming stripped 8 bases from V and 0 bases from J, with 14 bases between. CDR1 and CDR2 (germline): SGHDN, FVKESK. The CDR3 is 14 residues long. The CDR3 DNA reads TGTGCCAGCTCCAGACAGCGGAGCTCCTACGAGCAGTACTTC. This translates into CASSRQRSSYEQYF.

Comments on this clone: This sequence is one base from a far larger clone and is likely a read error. This CDR3 is CASSVTYEQYF. CDR3 DNA: TGTGCCAGCAGCGTCACCTACGAGCAGTACTTC. This rearrangement joins TRBV7-2 to TRBJ2-7; D is unresolved. Deletions cut 5 bases from V and 2 bases from J, with 4 bases between. CDR1 is SGHTA, CDR2 FQGNSA, per germline. The length of the CDR3 is 11 residues.

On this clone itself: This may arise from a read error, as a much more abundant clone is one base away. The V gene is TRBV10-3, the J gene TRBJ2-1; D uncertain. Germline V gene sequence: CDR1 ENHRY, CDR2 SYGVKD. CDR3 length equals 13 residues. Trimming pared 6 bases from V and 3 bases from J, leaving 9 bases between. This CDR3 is CAISSDHYNEQFF. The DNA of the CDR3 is TGTGCCATCAGCTCCGACCACTACAATGAGCAGTTCTTC.

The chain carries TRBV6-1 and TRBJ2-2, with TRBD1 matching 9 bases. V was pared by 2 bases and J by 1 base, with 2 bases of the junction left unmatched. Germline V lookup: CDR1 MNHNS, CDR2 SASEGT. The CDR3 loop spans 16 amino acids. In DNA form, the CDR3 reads TGTGCCAGCAGTGAATTGGGACAGGGGAACACCGGGGAGCTGTTTTTT. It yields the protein CASSELGQGNTGELFF.

The CDR3 region is CASSQGFDGYTF. In DNA form, the CDR3 reads TGTGCCAGCAGCCAGGGATTCGATGGCTACACCTTC. This rearrangement joins TRBV5-8 to TRBJ1-2, with TRBD1 as a possible D gene (5 bases). The CDR3 covers 12 residues. Germline assignment: CDR1 SGHTS and CDR2 YDEGEE. The germline V and J ends were trimmed by 4 bases and 6 bases, with 10 bases remaining between them.